A single sample gave rise to the 7 T cell receptor beta chains below, sequenced in a study of blood T cell repertoires in COVID-19 (dated by TCRdb to 2020 to 2022). Libraries were prepared through the immunoSEQ multiplex PCR assay. The table was pulled from immuneACCESS by TCRdb, which kept in-frame rearrangements only. Such tables lose some clones; where checked, under half of the loss comes from unresolved V genes, and the rest has no known cause. This sample gives roughly 49,000 clones in total; 84% of them show up just once. Jointly, the top ten make up 1.6% of the sample. The sequenced sample was peripheral blood. These receptors were collected from a man aged 50 to 59 with acute or convalescent COVID-19.

The CDR3 region has the DNA TGTGCCAGCAGTTACGGGGCTAACTGGGTGGAAGGTACGCAGTATTTT. It specifies CASSYGANWVEGTQYF. The chain carries TRBV6-2 or TRBV6-3 and TRBJ2-3; TRBD1 might be the D (5 bases). V was clipped by 2 bases and J by 8 bases, with 20 bases between them. The CDR3 loop spans 16 amino acids. Per the germline V gene, CDR1 is MNHEY and CDR2 is SVGEGT.

CDR3 amino acids: CASSPYLGQGKNQPQHF. CDR3 in DNA: TGTGCCAGCTCACCATACCTCGGACAGGGGAAAAACCAGCCCCAGCATTTT. The chain couples TRBV18 to TRBJ1-5, with 9 bases fitting TRBD1. There are 17 residues in the CDR3. CDR1 and CDR2 from the germline V gene are KGHSH and LQKENI. J lost 7 bases, V lost 2 bases, and 12 bases had no gene match.

V gene TRBV30 combines with J gene TRBJ2-7, with D perhaps matching TRBD1 (5 bases). V was pared by 5 bases and J by 3 bases, with 14 bases between. The germline CDR1 and CDR2 sequences are GTSNPN and SVGIG (reference sequence). This CDR3 is 13 amino acids long. The CDR3 nucleotides read TGTGCCTGGTGGGATCCGGACAACTACGAGCAGTACTTC. Translation gives CAWWDPDNYEQYF.

CDR3 sequence (DNA): TGTGCCAGCAGCCCCTTCCGGGGGGAGGACAGGGGGCTTTTCACCTACGAGCAGTACTTC. This gives the protein CASSPFRGEDRGLFTYEQYF. This chain uses TRBV6-2 or TRBV6-3 with TRBJ2-7, with 11 bases aligning to TRBD1. The germline CDR1 and CDR2 sequences are MNHEY and SVGEGT. CDR3 length equals 20 residues. With V trimmed by 6 bases and J by 2 bases, 21 bases remained unmatched.

The chain is built from TRBV6-6 and TRBJ1-3; D is undetermined. V was clipped by 8 bases and J by 3 bases, with 17 bases between them. The V gene's germline CDR1 is MNHNY and CDR2 SVGAGI (reference sequence). There are 15 residues in the CDR3. The DNA for the CDR3 is TGTGCCAGCTCCCCGGTAGGAGGTAGTGGAAACACCATATATTTT. It codes for CASSPVGGSGNTIYF.

The chain carries TRBV7-6 and TRBJ2-3; 12 nucleotides match TRBD2. The CDR3 runs 18 residues. Unmatched junction bases numbered 13, after V lost 6 bases and J lost 3 bases. Germline lookup yields CDR1 SGHVS and CDR2 FNYEAQ. CDR3 DNA: TGTGCCAGCAGGGACCTAGCGGGGGGGGTATTTGGGACAGATACGCAGTATTTT. It is translated as CASRDLAGGVFGTDTQYF.

The chain uses TRBV14 and TRBJ2-3; 7 bases map to TRBD1. Trimming at V came to 6 bases and at J to 3 bases, leaving 9 bases not matched to a gene. In germline, CDR1 is SGHDN, CDR2 FVKESK. This CDR3 region has 15 residues. CDR3 in DNA: TGTGCCAGCAGTCCCCGGGACAGACGGACAGATACGCAGTATTTT. This codes for CASSPRDRRTDTQYF.